A selection of T cell receptor beta chains follows, all from one sample in a study of blood T cell repertoires in COVID-19. Produced via immunoSEQ multiplex PCR; TCRdb's table is partial and in-frame only. The table shows about 220,000 clones, with over 70% occurring only once. Sequenced sample: peripheral blood. Receptors were obtained from a woman in her sixties or seventies with acute or convalescent COVID-19. CDR3s include the opening cysteine and the closing phenylalanine or tryptophan. D genes are given only for firm matches. Clone size is stated in some rows and not others, as once, few, many or a class when expanded.

>TRBJ2-3|-|TRBD2|TRBV18
TGTGCCAGCTCACCCCGGTCGGTAGCGGGGGCCGCAAGCACAGATACGCAGTATTTT
CASSPRSVAGAASTDTQYF
>TRBJ1-5|-|-|TRBV9
TGTGCCAGCAGCGAGACAGGACGCAATCAGCCCCAGCATTTT
CASSETGRNQPQHF
>TRBJ1-5|-|-|TRBV5-4
TGTGCCAGCAGCTTGGATTCAAGAGGGCCTCAGCCCCAGCATTTT
CASSLDSRGPQPQHF
>TRBJ2-1|-|TRBD1|TRBV7-2
TGTGCCAGCAGCCCTAGGGACAGAGCATACAATGAGCAGTTCTTC
CASSPRDRAYNEQFF
>TRBJ2-1|-|TRBD2|TRBV5-1
TGCGCCAGCAGCTTGGAGTTTGCGGGGGGTAGGTTCTTC
CASSLEFAGGRFF
>TRBJ2-4|-|-|TRBV6-6
TGTGCCAGCAGTTACGACAGCTTAGCCAAAAACATTCAGTACTTC
CASSYDSLAKNIQYF
>TRBJ1-1|few|-|TRBV25-1
TGTGCCAGCAGGGCCCGTCGGGGGAACACTGAAGCTTTCTTT
CASRARRGNTEAFF
>TRBJ2-1|-|TRBD2|TRBV6-5
TGTGCCAGCAGTTCCGGGACTAGTCTAACACTTACGCAGTTCTTC
CASSSGTSLTLTQFF
>TRBJ1-2|-|TRBD1|TRBV15
TGTGCCACCAGCAGAGAGAGACAGGGGGACTATGGCTACACCTTC
CATSRERQGDYGYTF
>TRBJ1-3|-|TRBD1|TRBV6-1
TGTGCCAGCACACCAGGGACAGGAGTTGGAAACACCATATATTTT
CASTPGTGVGNTIYF
>TRBJ1-2|-|-|TRBV4-1
TGCGCCAGCAGCCAAGCAGGGTATGGCTACACCTTC
CASSQAGYGYTF
>TRBJ2-1|-|TRBD1|TRBV5-1
TGCGCCAGCAGCAAGGAAACCCGGGACAGGAGCTCCTACAATGAGCAGTTCTTC
CASSKETRDRSSYNEQFF
>TRBJ1-4|-|TRBD1|TRBV4-1
TGCGCCAGCAGCCCGGACAGGGGGAGGGAAAAACTGTTTTTT
CASSPDRGREKLFF
>TRBJ2-3|once|-|TRBV5-1
TGCGCCAGCAGTGGCGGGGGCACCACAGATACGCAGTATTTT
CASSGGGTTDTQYF
>TRBJ2-5|-|TRBD2|TRBV5-1
TGCGCCAGCAGCCCGGGACTAGCGGGGAGACAAGAGACCCAGTACTTC
CASSPGLAGRQETQYF
>TRBJ2-3|-|TRBD2|TRBV27
TGTGCCAGCAGTCTATACCGGGGGGGCCAAACAGATACGCAGTATTTT
CASSLYRGGQTDTQYF
>TRBJ2-1|-|TRBD1|TRBV19
TGTGCCAGTAGTATCTCCCTCAGGACAGGGGGCGTAACAGCGGGACGCAATGAGCAGTTCTTC
CASSISLRTGGVTAGRNEQFF
>TRBJ2-4|-|TRBD1|TRBV4-1
TGCGCCAGCAGCCCAAGATTGGACAGGAGGAACATTCAGTACTTC
CASSPRLDRRNIQYF